This is a list of T cell receptor beta chains from one sample in a study of blood T cells in healthy people across ages. TCRdb reprocessed the 5' RACE reads via MiXCR and lists one record per CDR3 protein. Among 450,000 to 700,000 distinct CDR3 sequences listed, approximately 25% were seen once. Sample: blood. Receptors were obtained from a woman in her seventies in good health. CDR3s include the opening cysteine and the closing phenylalanine or tryptophan. A D gene is named only where the DNA matches it firmly. The size of a clone is reported for some rows only, either as once, few or many, or as a class for expanded clones.

J	D	V	size	DNA	CDR3
TRBJ1-5	NA	TRBV12-3/TRBV12-4	NA	TGTGCCAGCAGCCGACAGTCGGGCAATCAGCCCCAGCATTTT	CASSRQSGNQPQHF
TRBJ2-7	NA	TRBV6-1	few	TGTGCCAGCAGTGGGAAACAGGGACGAGGAAGCTCCTACGAGCAGTACTTC	CASSGKQGRGSSYEQYF
TRBJ2-1	TRBD1	TRBV20-1	NA	TGCAGTGCTGGTTTTTCGGGACAGGGTCGCAATGAGCAGTTCTTC	CSAGFSGQGRNEQFF
TRBJ2-2	TRBD1	TRBV12-3/TRBV12-4	few	TGTGCCAGCAGTTTACTGGGGACAGGGAAAATCGGGGAGCTGTTTTTT	CASSLLGTGKIGELFF
TRBJ2-2	NA	TRBV5-1	NA	TGCGCCAGCAAGAAACGCGCGGCGGGAGAGCTGTTTTTT	CASKKRAAGELFF
TRBJ2-1	NA	TRBV4-2	NA	TGTGCCAGCAGCCAAGATGCACGGGCGGACTTCAATGAGCAGTTCTTC	CASSQDARADFNEQFF
TRBJ1-5	NA	TRBV2	NA	TGTGCCAGCAGTGGGGTCGAATGGGCCCAGCATTTT	CASSGVEWAQHF
TRBJ2-2	TRBD1	TRBV18	NA	TGTGCCAGCTCAGGACAGGGGTCGACCGGGGAGCTGTTTTTT	CASSGQGSTGELFF
TRBJ2-5	NA	TRBV5-1	NA	TGCGCCAGCAGCCGGATGGGGGCGAAAGGAGAGACCCAGTACTTC	CASSRMGAKGETQYF
TRBJ1-3	NA	TRBV20-1	NA	TGCAGTGCTAGATTCGGGGCTAACCCTTCTGGAAACACCATATATTTT	CSARFGANPSGNTIYF
TRBJ2-7	NA	TRBV5-1	NA	TGCGCCAGCAGCTTGGTTCCCCAGGGTTACTCCTACGAGCAGTACTTC	CASSLVPQGYSYEQYF
TRBJ1-6	NA	TRBV5-1	NA	TGCGCCAGCAGCCCCGACGGGCCTTATAATTCACCCCTCCACTTT	CASSPDGPYNSPLHF
TRBJ1-2	TRBD1	TRBV6-1	NA	TGTGCCAGCAGTGACCGGGACAGGGGCGTCTCTGGCTACACCTTC	CASSDRDRGVSGYTF
TRBJ2-1	NA	TRBV7-3	few	TGTGCCAGCAGCTTAATGGGGGGCAAATACAATGAGCAGTTCTTC	CASSLMGGKYNEQFF
TRBJ2-4	TRBD2	TRBV5-1	many	TGCGCCAGCAGCCCCTCCTCAGCGGGGGCAAAAAACATTCAGTACTTC	CASSPSSAGAKNIQYF
TRBJ2-1	NA	TRBV5-1	NA	TGCGCCAGCAGCTTGACCGGGGGTTCTTCCTACAATGAGCAGTTCTTC	CASSLTGGSSYNEQFF